The sequence of this TCR beta chain was determined in a study of chemoradiotherapy in HPV16-positive cancers (dated by TCRdb to 2022 to 2024). About the study as a whole: Candidate HPV-specific T-cell clones and common TCR motifs were defined through functional T-cell assays on cells from two HPV16-positive patients. The candidate HPV-specific TCRs and motifs were then tracked in TCR repertoires from under 100 patients with HPV-related cancers. The study set out to ask whether T-cell immunity against the HPV oncoproteins E6 and E7 changes over the course of chemoradiotherapy and whether that immunity affects survival. Results the study describes overall, beyond this receptor: In HPV16-positive patients, expansion of HPV-responsive T cells during chemoradiotherapy was associated with improved recurrence-free survival. The functional definition of HPV-specific T cells was derived from only two HPV16-positive patients, and the survival association was reported for HPV16-positive patients. Expansion of candidate HPV-specific clones and E7-related TCR motifs was observed in the tumor microenvironment during treatment, whereas no such expansion was observed for non-HPV-specific T cells.

Library preparation was by the immunoSEQ multiplex PCR assay. Sourced from immuneACCESS, this table was stored by TCRdb with only in-frame sequences that have V and J called. A share of the clones is absent; for the studies checked, an unresolved V gene accounts for under half, and the remainder has no known explanation. For this sample there are approximately 13,000 clones; 75% to 85% appear just once. The biggest ten clones account for around 2% of the sample. Concerning this clone itself: This receptor's antigen is unknown. The sample holds no much larger clone one base away, and base qualities are not on file.

Repertoires were sampled repeatedly over the course of chemoradiotherapy so that clonal expansion in the tumor microenvironment could be followed. From the cysteine through the phenylalanine, the CDR3 covers 15 amino acids. Only the CDR3 DNA is retained, 45 bases long and in frame from the first base. V loses 2 bases, J loses 1 base, and the germline ends lie 11 bases apart. CDR1 and CDR2 (SEHNR, FQNEAQ) derive from the germline V gene (reference sequence). This clonotype was obtained from a human donor with HPV-associated anogenital cancer. Sample collection occurred from a patient who underwent chemoradiotherapy. Recombination connected TRBV7-9 to TRBJ1-2; the D gene is not confidently resolved. This receptor has the CDR3 CASSLSLRDNYGYTF. The DNA sequence reads TGTGCCAGCAGCTTATCTCTCAGAGATAACTATGGCTACACCTTC.